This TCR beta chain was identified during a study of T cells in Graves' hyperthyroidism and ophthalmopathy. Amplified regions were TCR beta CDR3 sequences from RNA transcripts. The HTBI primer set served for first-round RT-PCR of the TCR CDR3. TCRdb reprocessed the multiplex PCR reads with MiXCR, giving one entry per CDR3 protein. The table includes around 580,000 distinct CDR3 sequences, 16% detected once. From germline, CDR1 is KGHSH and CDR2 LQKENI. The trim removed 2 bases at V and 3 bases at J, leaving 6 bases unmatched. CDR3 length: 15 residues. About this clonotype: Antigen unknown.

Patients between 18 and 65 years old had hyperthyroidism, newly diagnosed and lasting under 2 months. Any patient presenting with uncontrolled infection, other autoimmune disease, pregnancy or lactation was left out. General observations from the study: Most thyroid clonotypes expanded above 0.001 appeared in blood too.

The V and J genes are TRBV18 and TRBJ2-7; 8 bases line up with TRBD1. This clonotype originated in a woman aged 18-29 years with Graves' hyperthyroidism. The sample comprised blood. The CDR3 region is CASSPGTGGNYEQYF. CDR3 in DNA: TGTGCCAGCTCACCAGGGACAGGCGGTAACTACGAGCAGTACTTC.